The T cell receptor (beta chain) described here comes from a study of T cell clones after liver transplantation. Overall study results and limits: Low donor cell numbers restricted donor-reactive repertoire measurement in a couple of subjects.

A remark on this clone: No antigen is known for it.

Data came from immunoSEQ multiplex PCR; TCRdb stores just in-frame clones and leaves some out. Here the sample spans 93,000 or so clones, under 90% being singletons. This CDR3 has 16 amino acids. Germline assignment: CDR1 SGHTA and CDR2 FQGTGA. V lost 5 bases and J lost 2, with 15 bases in between. This sample comprised CD4+ T cells from blood, obtained 45 to 50 months after liver transplant. V and J are TRBV7-3 and TRBJ2-2, with a possible D match to TRBD2 (6 bases). This receptor was taken from a human patient who received a liver transplant. Certain T cells may be donor cells from the graft. Written as DNA, the CDR3 is TGTGCCAGCAGCCTCCTGGGCGGGGTTAACACCGGGGAGCTGTTTTTT. Encoded protein: CASSLLGGVNTGELFF.